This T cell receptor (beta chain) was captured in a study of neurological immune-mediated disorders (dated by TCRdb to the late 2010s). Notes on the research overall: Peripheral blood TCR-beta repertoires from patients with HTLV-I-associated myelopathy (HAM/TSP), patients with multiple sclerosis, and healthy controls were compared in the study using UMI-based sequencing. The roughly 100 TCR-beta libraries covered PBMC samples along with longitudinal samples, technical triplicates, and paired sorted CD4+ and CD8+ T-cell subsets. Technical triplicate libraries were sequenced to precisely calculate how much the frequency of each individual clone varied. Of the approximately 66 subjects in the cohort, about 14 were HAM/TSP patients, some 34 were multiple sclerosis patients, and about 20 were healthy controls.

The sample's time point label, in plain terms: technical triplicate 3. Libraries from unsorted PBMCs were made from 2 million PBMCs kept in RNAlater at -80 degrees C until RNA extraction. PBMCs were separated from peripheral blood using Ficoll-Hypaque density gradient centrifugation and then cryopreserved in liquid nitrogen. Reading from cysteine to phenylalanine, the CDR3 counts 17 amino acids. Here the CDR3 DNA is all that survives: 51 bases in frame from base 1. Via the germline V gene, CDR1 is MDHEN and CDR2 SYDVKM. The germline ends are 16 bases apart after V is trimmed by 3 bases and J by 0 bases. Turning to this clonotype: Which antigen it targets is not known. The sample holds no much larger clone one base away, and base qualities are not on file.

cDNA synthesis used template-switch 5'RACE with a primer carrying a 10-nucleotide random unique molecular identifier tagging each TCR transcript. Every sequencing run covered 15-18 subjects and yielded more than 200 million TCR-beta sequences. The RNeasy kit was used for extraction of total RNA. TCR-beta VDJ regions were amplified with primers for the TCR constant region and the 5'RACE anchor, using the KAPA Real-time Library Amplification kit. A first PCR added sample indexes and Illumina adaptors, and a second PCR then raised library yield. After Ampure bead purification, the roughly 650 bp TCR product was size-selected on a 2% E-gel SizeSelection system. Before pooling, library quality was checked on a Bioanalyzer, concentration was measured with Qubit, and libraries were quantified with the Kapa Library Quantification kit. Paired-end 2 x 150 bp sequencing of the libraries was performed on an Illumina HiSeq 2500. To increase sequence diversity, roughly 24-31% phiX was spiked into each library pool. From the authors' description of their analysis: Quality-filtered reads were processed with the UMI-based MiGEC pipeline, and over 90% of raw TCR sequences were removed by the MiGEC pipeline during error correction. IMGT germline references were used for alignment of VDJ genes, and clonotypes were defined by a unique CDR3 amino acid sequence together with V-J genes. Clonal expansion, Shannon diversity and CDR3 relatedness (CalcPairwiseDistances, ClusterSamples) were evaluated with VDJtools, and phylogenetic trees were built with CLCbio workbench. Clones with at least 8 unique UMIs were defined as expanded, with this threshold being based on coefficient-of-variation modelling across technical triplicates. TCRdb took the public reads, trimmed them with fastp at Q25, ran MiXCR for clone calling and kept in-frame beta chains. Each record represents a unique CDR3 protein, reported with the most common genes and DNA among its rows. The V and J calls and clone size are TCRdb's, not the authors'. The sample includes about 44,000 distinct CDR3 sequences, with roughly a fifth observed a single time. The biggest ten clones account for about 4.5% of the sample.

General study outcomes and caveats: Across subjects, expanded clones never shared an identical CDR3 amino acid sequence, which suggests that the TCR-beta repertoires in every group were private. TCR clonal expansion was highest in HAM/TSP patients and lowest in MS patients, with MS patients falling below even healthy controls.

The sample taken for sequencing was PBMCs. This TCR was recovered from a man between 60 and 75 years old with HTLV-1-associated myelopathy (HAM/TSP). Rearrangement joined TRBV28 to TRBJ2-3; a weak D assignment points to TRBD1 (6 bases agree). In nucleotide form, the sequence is TGTGCCAGCAGTTTTTACAGGGCAGGAATGAGCACAGATACGCAGTATTTT. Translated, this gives CASSFYRAGMSTDTQYF.